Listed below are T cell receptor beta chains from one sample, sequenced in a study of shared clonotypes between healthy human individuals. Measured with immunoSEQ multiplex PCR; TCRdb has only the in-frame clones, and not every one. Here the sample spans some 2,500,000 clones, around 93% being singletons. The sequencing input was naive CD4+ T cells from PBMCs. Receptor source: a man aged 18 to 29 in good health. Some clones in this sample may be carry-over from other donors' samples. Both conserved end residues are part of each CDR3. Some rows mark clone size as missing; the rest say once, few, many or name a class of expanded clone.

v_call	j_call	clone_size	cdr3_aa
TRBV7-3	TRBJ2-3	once	CASSFFSPSTDTQYF
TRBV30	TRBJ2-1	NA	CAWASRSGSVGNEQFF
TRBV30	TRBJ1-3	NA	CAWSPGQGSGNTIYF
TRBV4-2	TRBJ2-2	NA	CASSQQDRNTGELFF
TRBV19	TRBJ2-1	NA	CASSSRTSGGTEQFF
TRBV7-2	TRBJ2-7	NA	CASSLAGGREQYF
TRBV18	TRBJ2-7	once	CASSPPGTSYEQYF
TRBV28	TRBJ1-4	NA	CASHSTGTAVERGKLFF
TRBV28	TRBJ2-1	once	CASSSLAAPSNEQFF
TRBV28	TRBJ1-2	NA	CASSLDRFYGYTF
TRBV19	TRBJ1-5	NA	CASSMRRDQPQHF
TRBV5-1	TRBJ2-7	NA	CASSFSGSNYEQYF
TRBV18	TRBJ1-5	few	CASSPPGARQPQHF
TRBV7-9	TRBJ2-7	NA	CASSLYRDRGYYEQYF
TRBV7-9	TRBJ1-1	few	CASSLTDNTEAFF
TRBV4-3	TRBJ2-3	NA	CASSYLEGRLASTDTQYF
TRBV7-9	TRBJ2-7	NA	CASSSWTSGTDYEQYF
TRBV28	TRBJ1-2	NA	CASRFWGAGGYTF
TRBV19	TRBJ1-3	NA	CASSITGTVYSGNTIYF